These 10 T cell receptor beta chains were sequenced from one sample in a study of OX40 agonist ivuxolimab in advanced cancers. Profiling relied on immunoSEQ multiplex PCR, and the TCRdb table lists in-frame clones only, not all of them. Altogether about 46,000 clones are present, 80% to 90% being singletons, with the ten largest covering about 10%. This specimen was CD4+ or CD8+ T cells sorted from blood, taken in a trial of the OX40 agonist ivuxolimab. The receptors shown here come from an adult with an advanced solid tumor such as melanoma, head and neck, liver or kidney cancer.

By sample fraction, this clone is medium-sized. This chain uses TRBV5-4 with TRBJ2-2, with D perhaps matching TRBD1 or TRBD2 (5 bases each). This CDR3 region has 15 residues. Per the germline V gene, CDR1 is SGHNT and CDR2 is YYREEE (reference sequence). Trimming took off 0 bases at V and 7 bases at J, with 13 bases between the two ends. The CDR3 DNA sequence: TGTGCCAGCAGCTTGGGGGACCTGGATAGCGGGGAGCTGTTTTTT. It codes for CASSLGDLDSGELFF.

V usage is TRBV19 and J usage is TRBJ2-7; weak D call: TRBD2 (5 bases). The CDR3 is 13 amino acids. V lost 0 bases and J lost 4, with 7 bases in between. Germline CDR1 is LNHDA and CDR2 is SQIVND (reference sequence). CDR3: CASSIEWEYEQYF. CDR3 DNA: TGTGCCAGTAGTATAGAGTGGGAGTACGAGCAGTACTTC.

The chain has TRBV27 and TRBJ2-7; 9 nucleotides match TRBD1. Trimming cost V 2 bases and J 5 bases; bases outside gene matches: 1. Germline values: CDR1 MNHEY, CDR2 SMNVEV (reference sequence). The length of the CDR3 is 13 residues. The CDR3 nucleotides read TGTGCCAGCAGTTTAGGACAGGGGAACGAGCAGTACTTC. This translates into CASSLGQGNEQYF.

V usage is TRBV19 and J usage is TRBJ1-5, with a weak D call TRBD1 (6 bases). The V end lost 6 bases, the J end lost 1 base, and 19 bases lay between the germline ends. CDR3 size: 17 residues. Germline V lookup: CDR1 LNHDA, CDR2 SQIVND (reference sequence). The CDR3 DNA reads TGTGCCAGTAGCGTTCCCCCGCCGGGACAAAGCAATCAGCCCCAGCATTTT. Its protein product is CASSVPPPGQSNQPQHF.

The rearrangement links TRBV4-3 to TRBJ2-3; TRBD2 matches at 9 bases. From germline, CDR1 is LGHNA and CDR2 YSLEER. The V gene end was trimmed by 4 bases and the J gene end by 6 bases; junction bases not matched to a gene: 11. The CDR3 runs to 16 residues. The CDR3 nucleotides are TGCGCCAGCAGCCGGTTCGGGGCAGCGGGAGGTGATACGCAGTATTTT. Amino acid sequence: CASSRFGAAGGDTQYF.

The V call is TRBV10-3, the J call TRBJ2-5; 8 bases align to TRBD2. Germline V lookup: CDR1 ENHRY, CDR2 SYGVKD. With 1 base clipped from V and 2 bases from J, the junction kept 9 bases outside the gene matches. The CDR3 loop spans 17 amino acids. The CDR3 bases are TGTGCCATCAGTGAGTTAGAAGCGGGAGTGGGGCAAGAGACCCAGTACTTC. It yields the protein CAISELEAGVGQETQYF.

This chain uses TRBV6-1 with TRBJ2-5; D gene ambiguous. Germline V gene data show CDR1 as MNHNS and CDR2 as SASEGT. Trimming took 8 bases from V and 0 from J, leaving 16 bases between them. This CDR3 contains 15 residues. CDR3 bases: TGTGCCAGCGGCCTTCGGGTACAGTACCAAGAGACCCAGTACTTC. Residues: CASGLRVQYQETQYF.

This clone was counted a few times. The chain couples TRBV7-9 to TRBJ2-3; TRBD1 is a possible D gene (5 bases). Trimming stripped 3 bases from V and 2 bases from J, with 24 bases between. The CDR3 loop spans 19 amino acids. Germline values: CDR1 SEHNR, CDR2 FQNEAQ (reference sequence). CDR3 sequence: CASSFQGPGRSLFTDTQYF. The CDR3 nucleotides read TGTGCCAGCAGCTTTCAGGGCCCGGGCAGGAGCCTTTTCACAGATACGCAGTATTTT.

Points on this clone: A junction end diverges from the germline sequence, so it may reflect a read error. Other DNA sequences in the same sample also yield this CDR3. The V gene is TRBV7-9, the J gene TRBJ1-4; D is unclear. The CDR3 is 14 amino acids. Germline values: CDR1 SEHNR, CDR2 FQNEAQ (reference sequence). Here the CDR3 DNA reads TGCGCCAGCAGCCAAGTCATGTTTTGGAGGCGGCTGTTTTTT. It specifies CASSQVMFWRRLFF.

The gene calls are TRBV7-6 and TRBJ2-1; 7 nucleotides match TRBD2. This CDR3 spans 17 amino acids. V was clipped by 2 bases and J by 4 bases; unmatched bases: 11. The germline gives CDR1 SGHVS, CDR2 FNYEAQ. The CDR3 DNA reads TGTGCCAGCAGCTTAACCCCCAGAGCGGGGACTTACAATGAGCAGTTCTTC. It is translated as CASSLTPRAGTYNEQFF.